A selection of T cell receptor beta chains follows, all from one sample in a study of vaccination effects on CD4 cells after COVID-19. No cognate antigen is known for these TCRs. Only in-frame clones appear in the TCRdb table, and some are missing; sequencing was by immunoSEQ multiplex PCR. The sample carries roughly 24,000 clones, 77% recorded once. The sample here was CD4+ T cells from PBMCs cultured with HCoV-NL63 spike peptides, taken after COVID-19 vaccination. These receptors came from a human donor who received a COVID-19 vaccine. Both conserved end residues are part of each CDR3. The D gene is left open where the match is weak. Part of the rows lack a size; the others show once, few, many or a class for expanded clones.

D gene: TRBD1
clone size: once
V gene: TRBV20-1
J gene: TRBJ1-6
CDR3 protein: CSASRRGPSPLHF

D gene: TRBD1
clone size: .
V gene: TRBV12-3/TRBV12-4
J gene: TRBJ1-1
CDR3 protein: CASSGTGDTEAFF

D gene: .
clone size: .
V gene: TRBV7-2
J gene: TRBJ2-6
CDR3 protein: CASSLSSGANVLTF

D gene: TRBD1
clone size: .
V gene: TRBV30
J gene: TRBJ1-6
CDR3 protein: CASAGQPNSPLHF

D gene: TRBD2
clone size: .
V gene: TRBV6-4
J gene: TRBJ2-1
CDR3 protein: CASSDEGGPYNEQFF

D gene: .
clone size: .
V gene: TRBV5-4
J gene: TRBJ1-2
CDR3 protein: CASSLGQGLLRYTF

D gene: TRBD1
clone size: .
V gene: TRBV30
J gene: TRBJ1-4
CDR3 protein: CAWSVELGQVQKLFF

D gene: .
clone size: .
V gene: TRBV9
J gene: TRBJ1-2
CDR3 protein: CASRGGVGGYTF

D gene: TRBD2
clone size: .
V gene: TRBV30
J gene: TRBJ2-1
CDR3 protein: CAWTSGGNNEQFF

D gene: .
clone size: .
V gene: TRBV29-1
J gene: TRBJ2-1
CDR3 protein: CSGEQGVGEQFF

D gene: .
clone size: .
V gene: TRBV5-8
J gene: TRBJ1-5
CDR3 protein: CASSRTDYSNQPQHF

D gene: .
clone size: .
V gene: TRBV27
J gene: TRBJ1-1
CDR3 protein: CASSLSGGGVDTEAFF

D gene: .
clone size: .
V gene: TRBV7-2
J gene: TRBJ1-1
CDR3 protein: CASSLGGSLNTEAFF

D gene: .
clone size: .
V gene: TRBV4-3
J gene: TRBJ1-2
CDR3 protein: CASSQDREVNYGYTF

D gene: .
clone size: once
V gene: TRBV6-5
J gene: TRBJ2-2
CDR3 protein: CASRHTGELFF

D gene: TRBD1
clone size: once
V gene: TRBV6-6
J gene: TRBJ1-2
CDR3 protein: CASSYWGQGDYGYTF

D gene: TRBD1
clone size: .
V gene: TRBV28
J gene: TRBJ1-2
CDR3 protein: CASTSGQRGYTF

D gene: .
clone size: .
V gene: TRBV19
J gene: TRBJ1-6
CDR3 protein: CASGRDHNSPLHF

D gene: TRBD1
clone size: .
V gene: TRBV3-1/TRBV3-2
J gene: TRBJ2-6
CDR3 protein: CASSPRTGGSGANVLTF

D gene: TRBD2
clone size: .
V gene: TRBV7-8
J gene: TRBJ2-4
CDR3 protein: CASSAGKAGGPSTKNIQYF

D gene: .
clone size: .
V gene: TRBV7-2
J gene: TRBJ2-3
CDR3 protein: CASSLAATGLSTDTQYF

D gene: TRBD1
clone size: .
V gene: TRBV9
J gene: TRBJ2-3
CDR3 protein: CASSARQGSLQTDTQYF